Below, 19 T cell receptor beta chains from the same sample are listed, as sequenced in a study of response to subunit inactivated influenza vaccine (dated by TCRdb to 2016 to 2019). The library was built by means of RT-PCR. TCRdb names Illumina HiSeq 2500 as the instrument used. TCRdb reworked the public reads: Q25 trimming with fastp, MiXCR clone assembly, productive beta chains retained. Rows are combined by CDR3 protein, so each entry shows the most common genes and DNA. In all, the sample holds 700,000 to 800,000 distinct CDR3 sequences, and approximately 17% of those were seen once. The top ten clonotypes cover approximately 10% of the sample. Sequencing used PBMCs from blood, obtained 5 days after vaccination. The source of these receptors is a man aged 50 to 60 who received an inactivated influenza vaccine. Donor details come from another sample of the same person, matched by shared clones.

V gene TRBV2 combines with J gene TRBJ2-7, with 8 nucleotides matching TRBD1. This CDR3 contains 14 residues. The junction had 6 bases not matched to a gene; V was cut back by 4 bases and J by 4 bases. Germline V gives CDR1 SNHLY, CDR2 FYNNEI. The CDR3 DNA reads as TGTGCCAGCAGTGCCCCGGACAGGGAGTACGAGCAGTACTTC. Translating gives CASSAPDREYEQYF.

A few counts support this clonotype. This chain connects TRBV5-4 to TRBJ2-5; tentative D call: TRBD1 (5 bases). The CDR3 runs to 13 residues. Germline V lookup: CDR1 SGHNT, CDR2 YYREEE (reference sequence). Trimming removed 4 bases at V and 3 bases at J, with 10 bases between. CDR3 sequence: CASSMDNEETQYF. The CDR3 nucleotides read TGTGCCAGCAGCATGGACAATGAAGAGACCCAGTACTTC.

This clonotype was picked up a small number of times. The CDR3 DNA is TGCAGTGCTAGAGATGGACTGTCTAGCAATCAGCCCCAGCATTTT. It specifies CSARDGLSSNQPQHF. The V and J genes are TRBV20-1 and TRBJ1-5; D is undetermined. The CDR3 has 15 amino acids. Trimming left V 0 bases short and J 0 bases short, with 9 bases between. Germline values: CDR1 DFQATT, CDR2 SNEGSKA (reference sequence).

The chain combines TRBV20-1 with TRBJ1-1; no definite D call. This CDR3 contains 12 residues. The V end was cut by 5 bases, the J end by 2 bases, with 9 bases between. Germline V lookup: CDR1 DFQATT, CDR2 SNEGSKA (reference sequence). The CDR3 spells CSAQRANTEAFF. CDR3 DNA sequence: TGCAGTGCTCAGAGAGCTAACACTGAAGCTTTCTTT.

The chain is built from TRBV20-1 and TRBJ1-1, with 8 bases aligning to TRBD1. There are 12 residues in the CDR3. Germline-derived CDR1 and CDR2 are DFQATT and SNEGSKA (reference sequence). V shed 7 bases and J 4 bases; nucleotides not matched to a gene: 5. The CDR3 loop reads CSVAGGITEAFF. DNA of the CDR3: TGCAGTGTGGCAGGGGGCATCACTGAAGCTTTCTTT.

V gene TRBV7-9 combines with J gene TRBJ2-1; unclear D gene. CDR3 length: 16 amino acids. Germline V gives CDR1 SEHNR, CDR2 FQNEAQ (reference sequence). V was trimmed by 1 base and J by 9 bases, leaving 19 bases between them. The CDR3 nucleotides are TGTGCCAGCAGCTTAGATCGGGCTCCCCGTGCTGGTGAGCAGTTCTTC. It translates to CASSLDRAPRAGEQFF.

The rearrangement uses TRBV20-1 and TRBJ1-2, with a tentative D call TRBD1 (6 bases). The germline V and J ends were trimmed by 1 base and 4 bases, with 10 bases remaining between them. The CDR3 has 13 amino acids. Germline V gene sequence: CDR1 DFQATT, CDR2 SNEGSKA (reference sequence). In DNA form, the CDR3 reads TGCAGTGCTAGAGCAGGGGCCGGCTATGGCTACACCTTC. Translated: CSARAGAGYGYTF.

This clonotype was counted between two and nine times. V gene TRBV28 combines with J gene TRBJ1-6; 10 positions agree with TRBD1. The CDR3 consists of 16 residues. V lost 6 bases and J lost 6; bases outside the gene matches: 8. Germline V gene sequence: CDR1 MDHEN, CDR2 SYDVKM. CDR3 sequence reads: CASRTGQGTGNSPLHF. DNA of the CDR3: TGTGCCAGCAGGACGGGACAGGGGACCGGTAATTCACCCCTCCACTTT.

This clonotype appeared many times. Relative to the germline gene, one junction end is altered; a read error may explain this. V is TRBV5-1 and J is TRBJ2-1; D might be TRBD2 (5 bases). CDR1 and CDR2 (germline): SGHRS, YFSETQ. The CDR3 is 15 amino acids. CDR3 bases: TGTGCCAGCAGCTTAGCTTCAGGACTTTACAATGAGCAGTTCTTC. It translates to CASSLASGLYNEQFF.

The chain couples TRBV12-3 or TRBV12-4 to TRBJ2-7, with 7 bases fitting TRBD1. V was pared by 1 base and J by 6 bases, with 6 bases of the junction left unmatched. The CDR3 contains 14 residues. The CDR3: CASSLGQGFGEQYF. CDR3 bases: TGTGCCAGCAGTTTAGGACAGGGTTTTGGCGAGCAGTACTTC.

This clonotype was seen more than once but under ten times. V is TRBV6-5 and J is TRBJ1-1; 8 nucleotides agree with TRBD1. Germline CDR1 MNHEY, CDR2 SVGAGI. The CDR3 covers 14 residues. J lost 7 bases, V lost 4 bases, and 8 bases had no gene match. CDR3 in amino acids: CASSSGQGFIEAFF. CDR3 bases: TGTGCCAGCAGTTCCGGACAGGGATTTATTGAAGCTTTCTTT.

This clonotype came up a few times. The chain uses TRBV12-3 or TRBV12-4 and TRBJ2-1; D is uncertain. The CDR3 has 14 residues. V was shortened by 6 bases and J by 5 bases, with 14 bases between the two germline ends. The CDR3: CASREGQLNNEQFF. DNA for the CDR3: TGTGCCAGCAGGGAAGGGCAGTTAAACAATGAGCAGTTCTTC.

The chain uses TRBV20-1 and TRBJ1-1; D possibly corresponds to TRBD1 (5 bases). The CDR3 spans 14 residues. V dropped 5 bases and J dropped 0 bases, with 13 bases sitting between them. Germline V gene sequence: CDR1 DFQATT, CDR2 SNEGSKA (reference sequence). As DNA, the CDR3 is TGCAGTGCTCCAAGAATGACAGTGAACACTGAAGCTTTCTTT. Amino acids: CSAPRMTVNTEAFF.

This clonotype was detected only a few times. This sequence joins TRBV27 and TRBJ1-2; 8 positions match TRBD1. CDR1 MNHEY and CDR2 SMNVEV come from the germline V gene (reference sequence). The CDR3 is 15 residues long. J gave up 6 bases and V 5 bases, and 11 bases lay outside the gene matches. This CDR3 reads CASSRGTGGIHGYTF. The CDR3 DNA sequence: TGTGCCAGCAGTCGCGGGACAGGCGGGATTCATGGCTACACCTTC.

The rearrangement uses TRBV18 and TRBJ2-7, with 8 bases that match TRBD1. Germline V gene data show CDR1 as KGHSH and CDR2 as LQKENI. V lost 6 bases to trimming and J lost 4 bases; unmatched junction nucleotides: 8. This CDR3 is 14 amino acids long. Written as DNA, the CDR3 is TGTGCCAGCTCGGAGACAGGGGTTCGGTACGAGCAGTACTTC. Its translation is CASSETGVRYEQYF.

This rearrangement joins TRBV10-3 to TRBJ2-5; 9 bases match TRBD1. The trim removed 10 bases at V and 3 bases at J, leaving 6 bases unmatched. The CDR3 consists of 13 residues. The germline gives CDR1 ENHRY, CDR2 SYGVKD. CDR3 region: CATGQGWEETQYF. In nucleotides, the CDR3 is TGTGCCACGGGACAGGGTTGGGAAGAGACCCAGTACTTC.

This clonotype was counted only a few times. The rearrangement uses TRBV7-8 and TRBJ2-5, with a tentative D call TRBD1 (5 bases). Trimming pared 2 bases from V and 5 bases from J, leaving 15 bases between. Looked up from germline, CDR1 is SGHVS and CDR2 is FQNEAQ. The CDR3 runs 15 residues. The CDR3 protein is CASSLTRALRETQYF. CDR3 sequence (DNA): TGTGCCAGCAGCTTAACCAGGGCCCTACGGGAGACCCAGTACTTC.

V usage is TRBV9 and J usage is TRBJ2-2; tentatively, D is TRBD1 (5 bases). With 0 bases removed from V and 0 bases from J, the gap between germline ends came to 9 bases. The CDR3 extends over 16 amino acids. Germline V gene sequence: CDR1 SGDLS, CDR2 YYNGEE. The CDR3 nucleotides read TGTGCCAGCAGCGTAGTCGACAGCGCGAACACCGGGGAGCTGTTTTTT. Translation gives CASSVVDSANTGELFF. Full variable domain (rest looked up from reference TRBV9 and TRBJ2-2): DSGVTQTPKHLITATGQRVTLRCSPRSGDLSVYWYQQSLDQGLQFLIQYYNGEERAKGNILERFSAQQFPDLHSELNLSSLELGDSALYFCASSVVDSANTGELFFGEGSRLTVL.

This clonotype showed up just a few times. In DNA, the CDR3 is TGTGCCAGCAGCACCCCGGGGGCATTCAGCGAGCAGTACTTC. It translates to CASSTPGAFSEQYF. The chain links TRBV7-8 to TRBJ2-7; the D gene could be TRBD1 or TRBD2 (6 bases each). The CDR3 has 14 residues. The germline V and J ends were trimmed by 5 bases and 6 bases, with 17 bases remaining between them. Germline V gene sequence: CDR1 SGHVS, CDR2 FQNEAQ.